This T cell receptor (beta chain) comes out of a study of control samples from healthy donors and cancer patients. This CDR3 has 15 amino acids. Trimming at V came to 7 bases and at J to 4 bases, leaving 9 bases not matched to a gene. Germline-derived CDR1 and CDR2 are MNHEY and SVGAGI. Sequencing used immunoSEQ multiplex PCR; TCRdb keeps in-frame clones, though not all of them. Of 90,000 or so clones in the sample, around 89% are singletons; the top ten hold 14%. The sample consisted of blood. The receptor's source is a woman aged 65 to 85 in good health. The rearrangement joins TRBV6-5 to TRBJ1-5, with 8 bases identical to TRBD1. CDR3 DNA sequence: TGTGCCAGCAAAAGGGGGGGACAGGAGAATCAGCCCCAGCATTTT. Its protein product is CASKRGGQENQPQHF.